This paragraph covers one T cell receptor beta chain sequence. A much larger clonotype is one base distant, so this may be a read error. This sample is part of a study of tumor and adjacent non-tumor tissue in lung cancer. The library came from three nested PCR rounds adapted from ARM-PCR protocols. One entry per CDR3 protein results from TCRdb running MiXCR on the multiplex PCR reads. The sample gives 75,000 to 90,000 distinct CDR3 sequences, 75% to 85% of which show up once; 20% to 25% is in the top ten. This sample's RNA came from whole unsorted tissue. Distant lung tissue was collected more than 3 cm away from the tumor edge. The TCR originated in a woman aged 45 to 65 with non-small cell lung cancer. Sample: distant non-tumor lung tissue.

This chain's CDR3 is CASRGGGAGELFF. As DNA, the CDR3 is TGTGCCAGCAGGGGGGGAGGTGCCGGGGAGCTGTTTTTT. The genes are TRBV7-9 and TRBJ2-2; tentatively, D is TRBD2 (6 bases). CDR1 and CDR2 from the germline V gene are SEHNR and FQNEAQ (reference sequence). V lost 6 bases and J 6 bases, leaving 11 bases between the germline ends. The CDR3 length is 13 residues.